The 3 T cell receptor beta chains below all came from one sample that was sequenced in a study of blood T cell repertoires in COVID-19. Sequenced by immunoSEQ multiplex PCR; TCRdb stores in-frame clones only, minus some. The sample carries fewer than 450,000 clones, approximately 89% recorded once. Sample: peripheral blood. The origin of the receptors is a young woman who had recovered from COVID-19.

V usage is TRBV3-1 (or the pseudogene TRBV3-2) and J usage is TRBJ2-5, with D perhaps matching TRBD2 (5 bases). Germline-derived CDR1 and CDR2 are LGHDT and YNNKEL (reference sequence). The CDR3 has 18 amino acids. Between the trimmed V and J ends, which lost 1 base and 1 base, there was a span of 19 bases. CDR3 in DNA: TGTGCCAGCAGCCAAGTCCCGGCGGGCATTCCGCTCCAAGAGACCCAGTACTTC. Translated: CASSQVPAGIPLQETQYF.

The rearrangement uses TRBV7-2 and TRBJ2-1; D not resolved. CDR1 is SGHTA, CDR2 FQGNSA, per germline. The CDR3 totals 15 residues. V was shortened by 5 bases and J by 4 bases, with 15 bases between the two germline ends. DNA of the CDR3: TGTGCCAGCAGCGCAACCTCTAGTTCGTACAATGAGCAGTTCTTC. This gives the protein CASSATSSSYNEQFF.

The chain combines TRBV2 with TRBJ1-1; the D gene is possibly TRBD1 (5 bases). Germline V gene sequence: CDR1 SNHLY, CDR2 FYNNEI. The CDR3 spans 15 residues. V was trimmed by 6 bases and J by 4 bases, leaving 18 bases between them. In DNA, the CDR3 is TGTGCCAGCAGGACAGCGTCGGGGCGGGGCACTGAAGCTTTCTTT. The encoded protein is CASRTASGRGTEAFF.